This T cell receptor beta chain was sequenced for a study of shared clonotypes between healthy human individuals. A note on this clone: The antigen is undetermined.

Per germline, CDR1 SGHRS and CDR2 YFSETQ. Trimming took off 0 bases at V and 0 bases at J, with 6 bases between the two ends. The length of the CDR3 is 14 residues. Deep-level running was used for the assay. TCRdb's table, derived via immunoSEQ multiplex PCR, lists solely in-frame clones and lacks some. This repertoire shows a few million clones, approximately 95% found once; its top ten account for 0.39%. Study findings and constraints: Clonotype sharing levels among donors were expected to vary with sequencing depth. Blood was the only sampled material, and tissue repertoires likely differ.

The V call is TRBV5-1, the J call TRBJ1-1; D gene unclear. This clonotype originated in a man between 18 and 35 years old in good health. Some clones in this sample may be carry-over from other donors' samples. Sequencing input: naive CD4+ T cells from PBMCs. Subset noted: CD45RA+ positively selected. In DNA form, the CDR3 reads TGCGCCAGCAGCTTGGAAGTAGTGAACACTGAAGCTTTCTTT. It specifies CASSLEVVNTEAFF. Full variable domain (missing parts from reference TRBV5-1 and TRBJ1-1): KAGVTQTPRYLIKTRGQQVTLSCSPISGHRSVSWYQQTPGQGLQFLFEYFSETQRNKGNFPGRFSGRQFSNSRSEMNVSTLELGDSALYLCASSLEVVNTEAFFGQGTRLTVV.